Reported below is one T cell receptor beta chain. The antigen remains undetermined. The data originate from a study of cytomegalovirus exposure and HLA in healthy donors. Turning to the study itself: The roughly 700 first-cohort repertoires and the roughly 120 validation repertoires shared the same platform, a later analysis reported. General study findings and limits: Around 160 TCR beta chains were listed as cytomegalovirus-associated. Most sequenced TCRs were rare (though some public TCRs occurred in many donors). The classifier was said to identify cytomegalovirus status with high specificity and sensitivity.

Here immunoSEQ multiplex PCR was the method, and the copy in TCRdb shows in-frame clones only, minus some. The table records fewer than 400,000 clones, roughly 86% of them present only once. Germline loops: CDR1 MNHEY, CDR2 SMNVEV (reference sequence). The CDR3 runs 16 residues. Trimming removed 5 bases from V and 5 bases from J; junction bases left unmatched: 12. This chain links TRBV27 with TRBJ1-5; 7 nucleotides align to TRBD1. The sample taken for sequencing was PBMCs. The TCR originated in a man aged 25-45 years in good health and CMV-seronegative. The CDR3 region has the DNA TGTGCCAGCAGTCTCTCGACAGGGTTCGGCGATCAGCCCCAGCATTTT. Its translation is CASSLSTGFGDQPQHF.